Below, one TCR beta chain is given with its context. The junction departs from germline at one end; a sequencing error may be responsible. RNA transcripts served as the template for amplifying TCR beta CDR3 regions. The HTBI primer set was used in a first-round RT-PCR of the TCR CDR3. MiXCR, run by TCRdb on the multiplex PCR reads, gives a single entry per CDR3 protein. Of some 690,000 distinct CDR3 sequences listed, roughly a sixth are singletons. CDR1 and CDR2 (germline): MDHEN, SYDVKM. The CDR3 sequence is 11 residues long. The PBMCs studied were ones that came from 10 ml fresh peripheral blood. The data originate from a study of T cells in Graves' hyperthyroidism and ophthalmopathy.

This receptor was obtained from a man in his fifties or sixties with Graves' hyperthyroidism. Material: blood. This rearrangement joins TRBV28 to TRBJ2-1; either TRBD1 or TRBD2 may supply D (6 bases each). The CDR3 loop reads CASFLGRGEIF. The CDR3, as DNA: TGTGCCAGCTTCTTAGGAAGGGGGGAAATCTTC.